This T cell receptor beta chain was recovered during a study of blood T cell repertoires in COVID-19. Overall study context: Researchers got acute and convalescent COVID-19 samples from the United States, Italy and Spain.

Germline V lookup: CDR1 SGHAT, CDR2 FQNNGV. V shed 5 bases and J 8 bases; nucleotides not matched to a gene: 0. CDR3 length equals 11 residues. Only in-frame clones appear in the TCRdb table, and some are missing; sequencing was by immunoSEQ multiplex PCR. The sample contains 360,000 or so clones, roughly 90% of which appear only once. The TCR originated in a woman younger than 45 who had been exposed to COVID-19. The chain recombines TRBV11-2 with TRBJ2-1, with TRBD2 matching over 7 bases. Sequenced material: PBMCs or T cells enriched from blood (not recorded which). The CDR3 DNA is TGTGCCAGCAGCGCGGGGGATGAGCAGTTCTTC. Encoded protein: CASSAGDEQFF.